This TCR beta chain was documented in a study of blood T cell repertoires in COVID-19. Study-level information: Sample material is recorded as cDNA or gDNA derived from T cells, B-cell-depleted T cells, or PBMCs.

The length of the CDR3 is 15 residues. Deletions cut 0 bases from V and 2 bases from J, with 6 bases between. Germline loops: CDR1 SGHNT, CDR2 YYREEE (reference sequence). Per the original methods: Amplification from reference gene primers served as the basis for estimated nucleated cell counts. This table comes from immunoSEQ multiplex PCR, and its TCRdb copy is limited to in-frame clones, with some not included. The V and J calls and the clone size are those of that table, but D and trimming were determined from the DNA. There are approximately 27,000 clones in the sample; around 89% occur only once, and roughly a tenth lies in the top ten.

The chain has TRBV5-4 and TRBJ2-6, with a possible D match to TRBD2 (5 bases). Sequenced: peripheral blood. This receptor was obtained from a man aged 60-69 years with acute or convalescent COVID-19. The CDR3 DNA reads TGTGCCAGCAGCTTGGACGGGGCTGGGGCCAACGTCCTGACTTTC. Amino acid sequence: CASSLDGAGANVLTF.